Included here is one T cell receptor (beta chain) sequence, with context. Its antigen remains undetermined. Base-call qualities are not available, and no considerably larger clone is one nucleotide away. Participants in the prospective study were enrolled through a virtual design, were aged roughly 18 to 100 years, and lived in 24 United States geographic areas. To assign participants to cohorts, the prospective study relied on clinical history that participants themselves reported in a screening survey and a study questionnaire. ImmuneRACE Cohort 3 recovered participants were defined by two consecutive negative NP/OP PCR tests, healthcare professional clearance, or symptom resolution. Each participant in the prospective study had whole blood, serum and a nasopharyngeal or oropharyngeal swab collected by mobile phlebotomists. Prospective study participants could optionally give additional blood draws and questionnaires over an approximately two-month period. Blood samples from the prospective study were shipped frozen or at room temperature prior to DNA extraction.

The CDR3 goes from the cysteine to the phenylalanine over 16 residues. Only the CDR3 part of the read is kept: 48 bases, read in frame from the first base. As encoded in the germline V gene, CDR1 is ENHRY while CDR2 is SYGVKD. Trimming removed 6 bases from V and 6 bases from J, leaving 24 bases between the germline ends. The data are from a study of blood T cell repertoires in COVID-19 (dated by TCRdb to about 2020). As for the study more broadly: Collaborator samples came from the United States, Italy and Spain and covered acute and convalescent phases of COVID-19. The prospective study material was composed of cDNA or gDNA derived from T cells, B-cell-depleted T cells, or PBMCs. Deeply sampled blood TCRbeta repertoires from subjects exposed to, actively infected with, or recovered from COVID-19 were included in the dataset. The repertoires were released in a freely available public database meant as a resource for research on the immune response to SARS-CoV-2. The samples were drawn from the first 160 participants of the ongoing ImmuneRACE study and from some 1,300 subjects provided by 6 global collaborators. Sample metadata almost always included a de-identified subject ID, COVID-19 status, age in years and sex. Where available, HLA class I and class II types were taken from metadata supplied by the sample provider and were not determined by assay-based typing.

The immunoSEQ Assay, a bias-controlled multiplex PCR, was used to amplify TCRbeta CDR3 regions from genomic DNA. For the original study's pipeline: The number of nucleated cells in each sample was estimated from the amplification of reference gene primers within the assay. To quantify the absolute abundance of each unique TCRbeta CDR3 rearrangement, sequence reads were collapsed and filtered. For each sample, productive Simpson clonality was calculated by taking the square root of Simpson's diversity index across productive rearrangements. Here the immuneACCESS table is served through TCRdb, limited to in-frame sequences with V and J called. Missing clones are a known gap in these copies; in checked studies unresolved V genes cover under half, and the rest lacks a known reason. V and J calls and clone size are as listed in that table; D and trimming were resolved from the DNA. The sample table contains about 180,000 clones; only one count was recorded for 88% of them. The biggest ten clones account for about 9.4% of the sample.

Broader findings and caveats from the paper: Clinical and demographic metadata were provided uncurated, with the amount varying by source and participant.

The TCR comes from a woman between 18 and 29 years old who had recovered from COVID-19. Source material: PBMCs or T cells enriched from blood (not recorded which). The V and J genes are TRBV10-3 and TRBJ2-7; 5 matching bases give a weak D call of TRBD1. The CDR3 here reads CAIRGADGIPRGEQYF. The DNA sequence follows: TGTGCCATCAGAGGGGCGGACGGCATCCCCCGTGGCGAGCAGTACTTC.